A single sample gave rise to the 18 T cell receptor beta chains below, sequenced in a study of radiotherapy plus CTLA-4 blockade in lung cancer. Repertoires were generated with immunoSEQ multiplex PCR, while TCRdb's copy carries only in-frame clones and drops some. The sample lists 55,000 to 75,000 clones; roughly three quarters were seen once. The material sequenced was peripheral blood, taken from a patient treated with radiotherapy plus ipilimumab. The receptors here all came from a human donor with non-small cell lung cancer whose response to radiotherapy plus ipilimumab could not be evaluated. Some clones in this sample may be carry-over from other donors' samples.

Note on this clone: At one end the junction does not follow the germline gene, possibly because of a read error. V usage is TRBV7-7 and J usage is TRBJ2-3; no definite D call. CDR3 length equals 13 residues. Germline lookup yields CDR1 SSHAT and CDR2 FNYEAQ (reference sequence). The CDR3 spells CASSLTNTDTQYF. The CDR3 region has the DNA TGTGCTAGCAGCCTCACTAACACAGATACGCAGTATTTT.

This chain joins TRBV10-3 and TRBJ1-3; possibly TRBD1 for D (6 bases). The V end was cut by 0 bases, the J end by 8 bases, with 17 bases between. CDR3 size: 16 residues. The germline gives CDR1 ENHRY, CDR2 SYGVKD. The CDR3 loop is CAISESIWGRPDTIYF. In DNA, the CDR3 is TGTGCCATCAGTGAGTCGATATGGGGGCGACCAGACACCATATATTTT.

V and J are TRBV6-5 and TRBJ1-6; D not certain. V was cut by 0 bases and J by 0 bases, with 6 bases left in between. Germline lookup yields CDR1 MNHEY and CDR2 SVGAGI. The CDR3 contains 16 residues. The CDR3 loop reads CASSYSPSSYNSPLHF. As DNA, the CDR3 is TGTGCCAGCAGTTACTCGCCGAGCTCCTATAATTCACCCCTCCACTTT.

The chain links TRBV7-8 to TRBJ1-5; D remains ambiguous. V was clipped by 7 bases and J by 0 bases, with 16 bases between them. CDR1 is SGHVS and CDR2 is FQNEAQ in the germline V gene. CDR3 length: 16 residues. The CDR3 coding sequence is TGTGCCAGCACCTCTCAAGGAGGGCGTAGCAATCAGCCCCAGCATTTT. Translated, it gives CASTSQGGRSNQPQHF.

The rearrangement uses TRBV4-1 and TRBJ2-7; D possibly corresponds to TRBD1 (6 bases). Between the trimmed V and J ends, which lost 0 bases and 2 bases, there was a span of 14 bases. Germline values: CDR1 MGHRA, CDR2 YSYEKL. The CDR3 extends over 16 amino acids. CDR3 region: CASSQEPGALPYEQYF. The CDR3, as DNA: TGCGCCAGCAGCCAAGAGCCAGGGGCCCTTCCCTACGAGCAGTACTTC.

The chain couples TRBV4-1 to TRBJ1-5, with D possibly matching TRBD1 (5 bases). There are 15 residues in the CDR3. V dropped 0 bases and J dropped 9 bases, with 15 bases sitting between them. CDR1 is MGHRA, CDR2 YSYEKL, per germline. The CDR3 DNA reads TGCGCCAGCAGCCAAGATGGGGCCGTTTCCCCGCCCCAGCATTTT. Its protein is CASSQDGAVSPPQHF.

The chain employs TRBV7-3 and TRBJ2-3; a possible D gene is TRBD1 (5 bases). The CDR3 is 15 residues long. Trimming removed 3 bases from V and 0 bases from J, with 10 bases in between. The germline V gene encodes CDR1 SGHTA and CDR2 FQGTGA. In DNA, the CDR3 is TGTGCCAGCAGCTTCCAGGGCACTAGCACAGATACGCAGTATTTT. Amino acids: CASSFQGTSTDTQYF.

The gene calls are TRBV2 and TRBJ2-5; D is uncertain. The closer fit of TRBJ2-7 to the DNA end suggests the J call may be wrong. The germline gives CDR1 SNHLY, CDR2 FYNNEI. There are 13 residues in the CDR3. The CDR3 is CASSAQATYEQYF. The CDR3 DNA reads TGTGCCAGCAGTGCCCAGGCCACCTACGAGCAGTACTTC.

The rearrangement joins TRBV5-1 to TRBJ2-5; TRBD2 is a possible D gene (6 bases). Looked up from germline, CDR1 is SGHRS and CDR2 is YFSETQ. V dropped 5 bases and J dropped 5 bases, with 19 bases sitting between them. This CDR3 comprises 15 residues. The CDR3 DNA sequence: TGCGCCAGCAGACAGGAGGGGTTTTTGGGGGAGACCCAGTACTTC. This sequence encodes CASRQEGFLGETQYF.

CDR3 in amino acids: CASRRGHLLATEQYF. DNA for the CDR3: TGTGCCAGCAGACGCGGCCACCTCCTCGCAACCGAGCAGTACTTC. This rearrangement joins TRBV6-5 to TRBJ2-7; D gene unclear. The germline gives CDR1 MNHEY, CDR2 SVGAGI. CDR3 length: 15 residues. Deletions cut 6 bases from V and 6 bases from J, with 21 bases between.

The rearrangement links TRBV20-1 to TRBJ1-2; D may be TRBD1 (5 bases). CDR1 and CDR2 from the germline V gene are DFQATT and SNEGSKA (reference sequence). The CDR3 runs to 9 residues. The CDR3 loop reads CRGGVGYTF. The CDR3 DNA reads as TGCAGGGGGGGGGTTGGCTACACCTTC.

The V gene is TRBV5-1, the J gene TRBJ2-5; TRBD1 aligns across 8 bases. After removal of 4 bases from V and 5 bases from J, the junction contained 13 bases not matched to a gene. The CDR3 extends over 16 amino acids. CDR1 and CDR2 (germline): SGHRS, YFSETQ. The CDR3 nucleotides read TGCGCCAGCAGCCCGACGCGGACAGGGTCGGAGGAGACCCAGTACTTC. It yields the protein CASSPTRTGSEETQYF.

The gene calls are TRBV20-1 and TRBJ1-1; D gene uncertain. The germline gives CDR1 DFQATT, CDR2 SNEGSKA (reference sequence). V lost 6 bases and J 5 bases, leaving 10 bases between the germline ends. This CDR3 contains 11 residues. CDR3 nucleotide sequence: TGCAGTGCACGGGGAGGGACTGAAGCTTTCTTT. Translated: CSARGGTEAFF.

The chain carries TRBV7-2 and TRBJ1-3; 8 positions match TRBD1. The CDR3 extends over 15 amino acids. CDR1 is SGHTA and CDR2 is FQGNSA in the germline V gene. The junction had 5 bases not matched to a gene; V was cut back by 5 bases and J by 2 bases. CDR3 in amino acids: CASSVRGRAGNTIYF. DNA of the CDR3: TGTGCCAGCAGCGTCAGGGGGCGCGCTGGAAACACCATATATTTT.

J is TRBJ2-3 and V is TRBV27; TRBD1 matches 9 bases. The germline gives CDR1 MNHEY, CDR2 SMNVEV (reference sequence). The trim removed 3 bases at V and 5 bases at J, leaving 3 bases unmatched. The CDR3 has 14 residues. The DNA for the CDR3 is TGTGCCAGCAGTTTCGGACAGGGGAGAGATACGCAGTATTTT. It translates to CASSFGQGRDTQYF.

The gene calls are TRBV5-1 and TRBJ2-3, with TRBD2 matching 10 bases. Germline CDR1 SGHRS, CDR2 YFSETQ. V dropped 0 bases and J dropped 6; count of bases not matched to a gene: 7. The CDR3 consists of 16 residues. CDR3 amino acids: CASSLGGTSGVDTQYF. CDR3 nucleotides: TGCGCCAGCAGCTTGGGGGGTACTAGCGGGGTTGATACGCAGTATTTT.

This chain uses TRBV7-3 with TRBJ2-2; maybe TRBD2 (5 bases). The CDR3 sequence is 15 residues long. V shed 5 bases and J shed 3 bases, with 13 bases lying between them. The V gene's germline CDR1 is SGHTA and CDR2 FQGTGA. The CDR3 here is CASSLRGSDTGELFF. The DNA for the CDR3 is TGTGCCAGCAGCCTTCGGGGAAGTGACACCGGGGAGCTGTTTTTT. The whole variable domain, remainder taken from reference TRBV7-3 and TRBJ2-2, is GAGVSQTPSNKVTEKGKYVELRCDPISGHTALYWYRQSLGQGPEFLIYFQGTGAADDSGLPNDRFFAVRPEGSVSTLKIQRTERGDSAVYLCASSLRGSDTGELFFGEGSRLTVL.

The chain combines TRBV18 with TRBJ1-6; 11 nucleotides match TRBD1. V lost 4 bases to trimming and J lost 7 bases; unmatched junction nucleotides: 9. The CDR3 runs 17 residues. In germline, CDR1 is KGHSH, CDR2 LQKENI. In nucleotides, the CDR3 is TGTGCCAGCTCACTGGGGACAGGGGGGGTACGAAATTCACCCCTCCACTTT. Translation gives CASSLGTGGVRNSPLHF.